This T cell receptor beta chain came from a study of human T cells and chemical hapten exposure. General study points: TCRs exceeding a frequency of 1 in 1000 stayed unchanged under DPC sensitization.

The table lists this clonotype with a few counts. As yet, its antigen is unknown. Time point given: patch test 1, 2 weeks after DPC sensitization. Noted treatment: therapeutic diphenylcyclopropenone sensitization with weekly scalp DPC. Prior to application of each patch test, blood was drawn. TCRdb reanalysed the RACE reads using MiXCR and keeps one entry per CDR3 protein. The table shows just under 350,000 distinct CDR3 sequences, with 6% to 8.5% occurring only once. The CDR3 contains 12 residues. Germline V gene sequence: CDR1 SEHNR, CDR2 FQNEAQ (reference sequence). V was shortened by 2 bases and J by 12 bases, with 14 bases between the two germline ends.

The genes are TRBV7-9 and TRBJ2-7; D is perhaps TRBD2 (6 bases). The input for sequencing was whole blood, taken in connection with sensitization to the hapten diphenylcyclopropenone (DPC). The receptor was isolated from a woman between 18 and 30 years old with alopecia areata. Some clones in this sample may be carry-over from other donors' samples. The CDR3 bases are TGTGCCAGCAGCTTATGGGGGGACCTTCCGTACTTC. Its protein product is CASSLWGDLPYF.